The rows below give T cell receptor beta chains drawn from one sample of a study of beta chain features in type 1 diabetes. TCRdb's copy holds only in-frame clones and misses some; the assay was immunoSEQ multiplex PCR. The sample records over 650,000 clones, around 15% being singletons. The sample was naive CD4+ T cells from blood. Source of these receptors: a man aged 18 to 35 with type 1 diabetes. The CDR3 runs from the conserved cysteine through the conserved F or W. D genes are given only for firm matches. Clone size is shown for a subset of rows, as once, few, many or a class of expanded clone.

V gene	D gene	clone size	J gene	CDR3 protein	CDR3 DNA
TRBV9	.	few	TRBJ2-5	CASSVGSGETQYF	TGTGCCAGCAGCGTAGGCTCGGGGGAGACCCAGTACTTC
TRBV5-4	.	.	TRBJ1-1	CASSSEDTEAFF	TGTGCCAGCAGCTCGGAAGACACTGAAGCTTTCTTT
TRBV29-1	.	.	TRBJ2-5	CSVENTGETQYF	TGCAGCGTTGAAAACACAGGGGAGACCCAGTACTTC
TRBV10-2	.	.	TRBJ2-1	CACYSMSSYNEQFF	TGCGCCTGCTATTCTATGAGCTCCTACAATGAGCAGTTCTTC
TRBV7-9	.	few	TRBJ2-6	CASSLDPGANVLTF	TGTGCCAGCAGCTTAGATCCCGGGGCCAACGTCCTGACTTTC
TRBV30	.	.	TRBJ2-7	CAWSVGGVEQYF	TGTGCCTGGAGTGTAGGAGGGGTCGAGCAGTACTTC
TRBV11-2	TRBD1	.	TRBJ1-6	CASSSQGRNSPLHF	TGTGCCAGCAGCTCACAGGGGAGGAATTCACCCCTCCACTTT
TRBV7-3	.	few	TRBJ2-2	CASSPRRGSETGELFF	TGTGCCAGCAGCCCCCGGCGCGGGTCAGAAACCGGGGAGCTGTTTTTT
TRBV9	.	.	TRBJ2-2	CASNAYGANTGELFF	TGTGCCAGCAATGCGTACGGTGCGAACACCGGGGAGCTGTTTTTT
TRBV18	.	.	TRBJ2-7	CASSRPLGEQYF	TGTGCCAGCTCACGTCCGTTGGGCGAGCAGTACTTC
TRBV4-2	.	few	TRBJ1-2	CASSQITGYYGYTF	TGTGCCAGCAGCCAAATTACAGGGTACTATGGCTACACCTTC
TRBV2	.	.	TRBJ2-3	CASSELPGSTQYF	TGTGCCAGCAGTGAATTACCGGGATCAACGCAGTATTTT
TRBV4-3	.	.	TRBJ1-6	CASSLRGPGSTDSPLHF	TGCGCCAGCAGCCTTAGAGGGCCGGGATCAACGGATTCACCCCTCCACTTT
TRBV5-1	.	.	TRBJ2-7	CASSLPKRAEPYEQYF	TGCGCCAGCAGCTTGCCGAAACGGGCAGAGCCCTACGAGCAGTACTTC